This T cell receptor (beta chain) was found in a study of T cell changes during pregnancy in multiple sclerosis. V was pared by 7 bases and J by 8 bases, with 9 bases of the junction left unmatched. Germline V gene lookup returns CDR1 SGHDN and CDR2 FVKESK. The CDR3 runs to 13 residues. The data were produced by immunoSEQ multiplex PCR, yet TCRdb's version contains in-frame clones alone and is incomplete. The sample lists roughly 28,000 clones; approximately 90% were seen once. This receptor was taken from a female donor in good health, enrolled as a control in a pregnancy study. The gene calls are TRBV14 and TRBJ1-2, with TRBD1 matching over 8 bases. Sequences were derived from CD4+ T cells from peripheral blood mononuclear cells, sampled in the first trimester of pregnancy. The CDR3 reads CASNSRTGSGYTF. In DNA, the CDR3 is TGTGCCAGCAACTCAAGGACAGGGAGCGGCTACACCTTC.